Listed below are T cell receptor beta chains from one sample, sequenced in a study of blood T cell repertoires in COVID-19. Profiled with immunoSEQ multiplex PCR; TCRdb holds only in-frame clones, not every one. The table lists under 350,000 clones, 85% of them singletons. Sequenced sample: peripheral blood. Receptor source: a human donor in a cohort sampled during active COVID-19. Both conserved end residues are part of each CDR3. A D gene is named only where the DNA matches it firmly. The listing skips clone size in some rows; elsewhere it reads once, few, many or a size class.

NA	TRBV19	TRBJ2-7	TRBD1	CASSIRGPGQGAYEQYF	TGTGCCAGTAGTATACGGGGCCCGGGACAGGGGGCCTACGAGCAGTACTTC
NA	TRBV18	TRBJ2-3	NA	CASSQLGLNTQYF	TGTGCCAGCTCACAACTGGGACTGAATACGCAGTATTTT
NA	TRBV6-2/TRBV6-3	TRBJ2-7	NA	CASSYLQGEQYF	TGTGCCAGCAGTTACCTTCAGGGCGAGCAGTACTTC
NA	TRBV11-2	TRBJ2-2	TRBD1	CASSRQGLSTGELFF	TGTGCCAGCAGCAGACAGGGCCTCAGCACCGGGGAGCTGTTTTTT
NA	TRBV15	TRBJ2-1	NA	CATSRARGWNEQFF	TGTGCCACCAGCAGAGCCCGGGGATGGAATGAGCAGTTCTTC
NA	TRBV4-1	TRBJ1-5	NA	CASSQTTGVLLGQPQHF	TGCGCCAGCAGCCAGACAACCGGGGTCCTCCTGGGACAGCCCCAGCATTTT
NA	TRBV3-1/TRBV3-2	TRBJ1-1	TRBD1	CASSQGQAFEAFF	TGTGCCAGCAGCCAGGGACAGGCCTTTGAAGCTTTCTTT
NA	TRBV5-1	TRBJ2-1	NA	CASSSQTGSYNEQFF	TGCGCCAGCAGCTCCCAGACAGGCTCCTACAATGAGCAGTTCTTC
few	TRBV7-8	TRBJ1-5	NA	CASSFRRMGGPQHF	TGTGCCAGCAGCTTTCGGCGGATGGGGGGGCCCCAGCATTTT
NA	TRBV18	TRBJ2-5	NA	CASSPLGPRRGDQETQYF	TGTGCCAGCTCACCACTGGGGCCCCGGCGGGGCGATCAAGAGACCCAGTACTTC
NA	TRBV15	TRBJ1-5	NA	CATSRDGGSNQPQHF	TGTGCCACCAGCAGAGATGGGGGGAGCAATCAGCCCCAGCATTTT
few	TRBV18	TRBJ1-1	NA	CASSTVNTEAFF	TGTGCCAGCTCGACAGTAAACACTGAAGCTTTCTTT
NA	TRBV3-1/TRBV3-2	TRBJ1-2	TRBD1	CASSQGDRSRYGYTF	TGTGCCAGCAGCCAAGGGGACAGGAGCCGCTATGGCTACACCTTC
NA	TRBV30	TRBJ2-5	NA	CAWKKTANRQETQYF	TGTGCCTGGAAAAAGACAGCGAACCGTCAAGAGACCCAGTACTTC